Below, one TCR beta chain is given with its context. Its antigen remains unidentified. This specimen belongs to a study of T cell repertoires in cytomegalovirus infection. Findings and caveats of the study: Clonotype analysis showed dominance of the ex vivo response by HLA-C-restricted CMV-specific TCR beta clonotypes. There were carriers of CMV plus the relevant HLA, and cumulative public TCR beta family frequency identified them.

Deletions cut 6 bases from V and 4 bases from J, with 12 bases between. There are 13 residues in the CDR3. CDR1 and CDR2 from the germline V gene are MNHNS and SASEGT. Via MiXCR, TCRdb re-called the reads, giving one row per CDR3 protein. The data contain about 68,000 distinct CDR3 sequences, 20% to 25% of them singletons. What was sequenced was PBMCs, sequenced either directly or after in vitro stimulation (not recorded which). This receptor was obtained from a human donor in good health (CMV status not recorded). Some clones in this sample may be carry-over from other donors' samples. The chain joins TRBV6-1 to TRBJ2-5, with a weak D call TRBD2 (5 bases). CDR3 coding DNA: TGTGCCAGCAGCCTGGTAGGAGGAGAGACCCAGTACTTC. It is translated as CASSLVGGETQYF.